This TCR beta chain is drawn from a study of cytomegalovirus exposure and HLA in healthy donors. PCR used 60 Vbeta primers and 13 Jbeta primers. The table came from immunoSEQ multiplex PCR; TCRdb's copy has only in-frame clones and leaves some out. The table shows about 140,000 clones, with roughly 76% occurring only once. Germline V CDR1 and CDR2: SGHTA, FQGTGA. Trimming at V came to 0 bases and at J to 7 bases, leaving 8 bases not matched to a gene. The CDR3 sequence is 17 residues long. Study outcomes and limitations: Published work reported that the classifier diagnosed cytomegalovirus status with high specificity and sensitivity. Previously analyzed data showed that most TCR beta V segments were productive at a frequency of about 87% or about 30%.

This clone was seen more than once but under ten times. Its specificity is unknown. The chain combines TRBV7-3 with TRBJ2-3, with 12 bases matching TRBD2. Input material: PBMCs. The clonotype was recovered from a human donor in good health. This CDR3 reads CASSLTGLAGGSNTQYF. The CDR3 DNA sequence: TGTGCCAGCAGCTTAACCGGTCTAGCGGGGGGGTCAAATACGCAGTATTTT.